The 22 T cell receptor beta chains reported below all come from one sample, sequenced in a study of T-cell reconstitution after alpha-beta-depleted transplantation in children (dated by TCRdb to the mid-2010s). The library was made by PCR. Sequenced on an Illumina HiSeq 2500. TCR libraries were prepared with molecular barcoding, using unique molecular identifiers to normalize TCRbeta repertoire quantification. TCRdb ran its own pipeline on the public reads, namely fastp trimming at Q25 and MiXCR clone calling, and kept in-frame beta chains. Duplicate CDR3 protein sequences are folded into a single record with the most common DNA and genes. The sample table shows approximately 350,000 distinct CDR3 sequences, and 9% to 12% are seen once. The top ten clones comprise approximately 2.3% of the sample. The sequenced sample was PBMCs from the stem cell graft donor, obtained from the stem cell graft. The receptors were sampled from a human donor who donated a stem cell graft to a child with acute lymphoblastic leukemia.

This clonotype showed up just a few times. The chain joins TRBV12-3 or TRBV12-4 to TRBJ2-1; 12 bases align to TRBD2. This CDR3 region has 15 residues. V shed 6 bases and J 12 bases; nucleotides not matched to a gene: 12. CDR3 nucleotide sequence: TGTGCCAGCAGACCACGACTAGCGGGAGATACACTGCAGTTCTTC. Its translation: CASRPRLAGDTLQFF.

This clonotype showed up many times. The J gene is TRBJ2-3, the V gene TRBV20-1; 12 bases agree with TRBD2. The CDR3 runs to 16 residues. V was clipped by 6 bases and J by 2 bases; unmatched bases: 9. CDR1 and CDR2 (germline): DFQATT, SNEGSKA (reference sequence). The CDR3, as DNA: TGCAGTGCCATGACTAGCGGGAGTTGGAACACAGATACGCAGTATTTT. Protein product: CSAMTSGSWNTDTQYF.

Only a few counts were recorded for this clonotype. The V call is TRBV5-5, the J call TRBJ2-7; the D gene is possibly TRBD2 (5 bases). V was cut by 1 base and J by 6 bases, with 14 bases left in between. Germline CDR1 SGHKS, CDR2 YYEKEE (reference sequence). This CDR3 spans 14 amino acids. CDR3 residues: CASSLMLALAEQYF. As DNA, the CDR3 is TGTGCCAGCAGCTTGATGCTAGCCCTAGCCGAGCAGTACTTC.

The genes are TRBV6-2 or TRBV6-3 and TRBJ2-1; D unclear. CDR1 is MNHEY, CDR2 SVGEGT, per germline. Trimming took off 2 bases at V and 3 bases at J, with 8 bases between the two ends. The CDR3 is 14 amino acids. CDR3: CASSYVLDYNEQFF. CDR3 DNA: TGTGCCAGCAGTTACGTTCTGGACTACAATGAGCAGTTCTTC.

This clonotype was observed at least ten times. The CDR3 DNA sequence: TGCAGCGCCGCGGGGGGCCTCCCCTCCTACAATGAGCAGTTCTTC. It encodes CSAAGGLPSYNEQFF. V is TRBV29-1 and J is TRBJ2-1, with 8 bases fitting TRBD2. CDR1 is SQVTM and CDR2 is ANQGSEA in the germline V gene. Unmatched junction bases numbered 8, after V lost 7 bases and J lost 0 bases. The CDR3 loop spans 15 amino acids.

The J gene is TRBJ2-1, the V gene TRBV6-4; the match to TRBD2 covers 16 bases. This CDR3 region has 19 residues. Germline V gives CDR1 MRHNA, CDR2 SNTAGT. V dropped 8 bases and J dropped 6; count of bases not matched to a gene: 16. The CDR3, as DNA: TGTGCCAGCCTCGGGGCCGGGACTAGCGGGAGGGGAGGGGTCAATGAGCAGTTCTTC. It specifies CASLGAGTSGRGGVNEQFF.

The V and J genes are TRBV7-8 and TRBJ2-1; 13 bases match TRBD2. Germline CDR1 is SGHVS and CDR2 is FQNEAQ. V trimming: 4 bases; J trimming: 6 bases; junction bases outside the gene matches: 6. The CDR3 totals 16 residues. The chain's CDR3 is CASSSRLAGGLNEQFF. Written as DNA, the CDR3 is TGTGCCAGCAGCTCCCGACTAGCGGGAGGTCTCAATGAGCAGTTCTTC.

The chain uses TRBV29-1 and TRBJ2-7; D may be TRBD1 (6 bases). The V gene's germline CDR1 is SQVTM and CDR2 ANQGSEA. This CDR3 region has 13 residues. The germline V and J ends were trimmed by 6 bases and 0 bases, with 12 bases remaining between them. CDR3 in amino acids: CSVDTGLSYEQYF. The DNA of the CDR3 is TGCAGCGTCGACACAGGGCTCTCCTACGAGCAGTACTTC.

The chain recombines TRBV9 with TRBJ1-2; 10 bases map to TRBD1. The CDR3 spans 18 residues. Trimming cost V 4 bases and J 2 bases; bases outside gene matches: 14. The germline CDR1 and CDR2 sequences are SGDLS and YYNGEE. The CDR3 here is CASSPRPGQGYWNYGYTF. The CDR3 bases are TGTGCCAGCAGCCCCCGACCGGGACAGGGGTACTGGAACTATGGCTACACCTTC.

The chain recombines TRBV4-1 with TRBJ1-5, with D unclear. Germline CDR1 and CDR2: MGHRA and YSYEKL. Trimming took off 2 bases at V and 7 bases at J, with 9 bases between the two ends. This CDR3 region has 13 residues. DNA for the CDR3: TGCGCCAGCAGCCAATACGAGGGCCAGCCCCAGCATTTT. Protein: CASSQYEGQPQHF.

The table lists this clonotype with many counts. The V and J genes are TRBV20-1 and TRBJ2-3; the D call may be TRBD1 or TRBD2 (6 bases each). Trimming removed 2 bases at V and 4 bases at J, with 13 bases between. Germline V gene lookup returns CDR1 DFQATT and CDR2 SNEGSKA (reference sequence). This CDR3 contains 14 residues. CDR3 sequence: CSARRGGGSDTQYF. CDR3 bases: TGCAGTGCTAGACGAGGAGGGGGGTCAGATACGCAGTATTTT.

Here the CDR3 reads CSARGITSGTMGGYTF. The CDR3 nucleotides read TGCAGTGCTAGAGGGATCACGTCCGGGACTATGGGTGGCTACACCTTC. The V and J genes are TRBV20-1 and TRBJ1-2; TRBD1 is a possible D gene (5 bases). Germline loops: CDR1 DFQATT, CDR2 SNEGSKA (reference sequence). The CDR3 is made up of 16 amino acids. Trimming stripped 1 base from V and 7 bases from J, with 22 bases between.

This clonotype was observed a few times. The CDR3 loop is CASSQGQGRAATQYF. In DNA form, the CDR3 reads TGTGCCAGCAGCCAGGGACAGGGAAGGGCGGCGACCCAGTACTTC. The V and J genes are TRBV14 and TRBJ2-5, with 9 bases lining up with TRBD1. CDR1 and CDR2 from the germline V gene are SGHDN and FVKESK. The ends lost 3 bases at V and 7 bases at J; junction bases unmatched: 9. The CDR3 loop spans 15 amino acids.

In its sample, this clonotype was seen a few times. The chain employs TRBV28 and TRBJ2-7; tentatively, D is TRBD2 (6 bases). The V gene lost 4 bases and the J gene lost 2 bases, with 12 bases spanning the gap. The CDR3 contains 14 residues. Germline CDR1 MDHEN, CDR2 SYDVKM. The CDR3: CASSSGVPPYEQYF. For the CDR3, the DNA is TGTGCCAGCAGTTCGGGGGTTCCCCCCTACGAGCAGTACTTC.

This clonotype has a handful of counts. This rearrangement joins TRBV4-3 to TRBJ2-7; D is perhaps TRBD2 (6 bases). The V end was cut by 0 bases, the J end by 0 bases, with 15 bases between. CDR3 length: 17 residues. Per germline, CDR1 LGHNA and CDR2 YSLEER. As DNA, the CDR3 is TGCGCCAGCAGCCAAGATCAGACGGGACTTCTCTCCTACGAGCAGTACTTC. Its protein is CASSQDQTGLLSYEQYF.

The chain couples TRBV9 to TRBJ2-7, with 7 nucleotides matching TRBD1. Looked up from germline, CDR1 is SGDLS and CDR2 is YYNGEE. V dropped 0 bases and J dropped 6; count of bases not matched to a gene: 0. This CDR3 is built from 12 residues. In DNA form, the CDR3 reads TGTGCCAGCAGCGTAGGACAGGGCGAGCAGTACTTC. This translates into CASSVGQGEQYF.

This clonotype has a count of ten or more. The chain is built from TRBV7-9 and TRBJ2-1; no reliable D call. V lost 5 bases to trimming and J lost 4 bases, with 9 bases between them. The CDR3 is 13 residues long. The germline gives CDR1 SEHNR, CDR2 FQNEAQ (reference sequence). CDR3 DNA: TGTGCCAGCAGCCCCGAGGCTTACAATGAGCAGTTCTTC. Amino acid sequence: CASSPEAYNEQFF.

In its sample, this clonotype was seen a few times. The rearrangement links TRBV27 to TRBJ2-7; D is ambiguous. The germline V and J ends were trimmed by 0 bases and 7 bases, with 16 bases remaining between them. Germline lookup yields CDR1 MNHEY and CDR2 SMNVEV (reference sequence). The CDR3 loop spans 15 amino acids. CDR3 coding DNA: TGTGCCAGCAGTTTATCGGGCCGGACGGGCCCGGAGCAGTACTTC. Translating it yields CASSLSGRTGPEQYF.

This clonotype was detected a few times. The V and J genes are TRBV20-1 and TRBJ2-3, with 10 bases lining up with TRBD2. The CDR3 is 16 residues long. The V gene's germline CDR1 is DFQATT and CDR2 SNEGSKA (reference sequence). The ends lost 1 base at V and 8 bases at J; junction bases unmatched: 12. The CDR3 bases are TGCAGTGCTAGAGGGGGCCTAGCGGGAGTCACGGGTACGCAGTATTTT. It codes for CSARGGLAGVTGTQYF.

This clonotype was observed a handful of times. The V gene is TRBV7-9, the J gene TRBJ1-3; 7 bases align to TRBD1. The V gene end was trimmed by 10 bases and the J gene end by 1 base; junction bases not matched to a gene: 13. CDR1 is SEHNR and CDR2 is FQNEAQ in the germline V gene (reference sequence). The CDR3 loop spans 16 amino acids. For the CDR3, the DNA is TGTGCCATCCAAGACAGGGAAGGGTGGTCTGGAAACACCATATATTTT. Translation gives CAIQDREGWSGNTIYF.

The chain uses TRBV7-2 and TRBJ2-3, with 7 bases that match TRBD2. The length of the CDR3 is 16 residues. CDR1 is SGHTA, CDR2 FQGNSA, per germline. V dropped 4 bases and J dropped 3; count of bases not matched to a gene: 10. CDR3 protein: CASSSLGGSVTDTQYF. CDR3 DNA sequence: TGTGCCAGCAGCTCCTTGGGCGGGAGTGTAACAGATACGCAGTATTTT.

V and J are TRBV6-2 or TRBV6-3 and TRBJ2-7, with TRBD1 as a possible D gene (6 bases). V was pared by 2 bases and J by 1 base, with 9 bases between. Germline assignment: CDR1 MNHEY and CDR2 SVGEGT. The CDR3 is 14 residues long. Here the CDR3 reads CASSYPGQSYEQYF. The DNA of the CDR3 is TGTGCCAGCAGTTACCCAGGACAGTCCTACGAGCAGTACTTC.